This TCR beta chain derives from a study of metastatic and nonmetastatic thyroid tumors. Overall study context: Thyroid patients, malignant and benign, had repertoires compared across blood and tumor or nodule tissue. The study's findings and limits: Patients with malignant thyroid tumors reportedly had significantly higher TCR beta diversity than those with benign nodules, in blood and tumor.

Thyroid surgery was preceded by no treatment in any patient. Per the original methods: Construction of a distant-metastasis classifier for papillary thyroid cancer relied on CDR3 differences across clinicopathological groups. Using MiXCR, TCRdb reanalyzed the PCR reads. The V and J calls and clone size are TCRdb's, not the authors'. The sample includes roughly 12,000 clones, over 25% seen only once; the top ten take about 15%. For this clone: The antigen is not known.

This CDR3 has 12 residues. V was clipped by 5 bases and J by 7 bases; unmatched bases: 4. CDR1 is DFQATT and CDR2 is SNEGSKA in the germline V gene (reference sequence). This TCR was recovered from a male donor with papillary thyroid cancer or a benign thyroid nodule (not recorded which). Some clones in this sample may be carry-over from other donors' samples. The source material was tumor tissue. V gene TRBV20-1 combines with J gene TRBJ1-2, with 10 bases fitting TRBD1. The CDR3 nucleotides read TGCAGTGCTGGGGACAGGGGATCTGGCTACACCTTC. Its protein is CSAGDRGSGYTF.